This T cell receptor beta chain was sequenced during a study of blood T cell repertoires in COVID-19. On the study more broadly: Sites across the United States, Italy and Spain contributed samples from acute and convalescent COVID-19. PBMCs, B-cell-depleted T cells, or T cells were the source of the cDNA or gDNA that made up the material.

Source study methods: Estimated nucleated cell counts came from reference gene primer amplification. Sequencing used immunoSEQ multiplex PCR; TCRdb keeps in-frame clones, though not all of them. Clone size and the V and J calls come from that table; the DNA yielded D and trimming. The sample has roughly 300,000 clones; around 88% are singletons. V lost 6 bases to trimming and J lost 4 bases, with 11 bases between them. Germline lookup yields CDR1 MNHEY and CDR2 SMNVEV (reference sequence). The length of the CDR3 is 13 residues. Sequencing was done on a sample of peripheral blood. The V gene is TRBV27, the J gene TRBJ2-3, with D possibly being TRBD2 (6 bases). The receptor was derived from a woman between 50 and 59 years old with acute or convalescent COVID-19. CDR3 region: CASSGGPSDTQYF. For the CDR3, the DNA is TGTGCCAGCAGCGGAGGGCCTTCAGATACGCAGTATTTT.